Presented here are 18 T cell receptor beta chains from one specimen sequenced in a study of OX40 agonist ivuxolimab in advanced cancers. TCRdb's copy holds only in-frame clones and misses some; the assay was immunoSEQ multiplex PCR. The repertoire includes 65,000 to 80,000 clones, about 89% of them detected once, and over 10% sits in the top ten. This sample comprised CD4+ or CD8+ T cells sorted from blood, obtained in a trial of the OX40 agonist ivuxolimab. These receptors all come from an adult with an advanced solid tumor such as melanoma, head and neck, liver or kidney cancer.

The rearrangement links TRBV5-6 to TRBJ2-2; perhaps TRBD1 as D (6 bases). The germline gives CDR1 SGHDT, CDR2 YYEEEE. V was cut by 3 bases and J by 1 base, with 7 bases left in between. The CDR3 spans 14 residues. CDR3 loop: CASSWGQNTGELFF. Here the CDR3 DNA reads TGTGCCAGCAGCTGGGGACAGAACACCGGGGAGCTGTTTTTT.

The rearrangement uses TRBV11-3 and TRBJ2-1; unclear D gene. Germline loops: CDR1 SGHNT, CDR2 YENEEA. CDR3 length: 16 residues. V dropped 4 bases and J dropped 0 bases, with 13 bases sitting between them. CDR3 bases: TGTGCCAGCAGCTCGGATGGCGGTAGCTCCTACAATGAGCAGTTCTTC. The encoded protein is CASSSDGGSSYNEQFF.

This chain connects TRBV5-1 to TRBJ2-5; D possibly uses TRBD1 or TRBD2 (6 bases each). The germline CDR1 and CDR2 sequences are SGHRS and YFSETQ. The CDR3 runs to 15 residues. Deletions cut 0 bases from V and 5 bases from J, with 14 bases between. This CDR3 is CASSLEGGLGETQYF. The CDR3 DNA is TGCGCCAGCAGCTTGGAGGGGGGCCTTGGGGAGACCCAGTACTTC.

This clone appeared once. The CDR3 protein is CASSLPGQGSYEQYF. As DNA, the CDR3 is TGTGCCAGCAGCTTGCCGGGACAGGGTTCCTACGAGCAGTACTTC. This rearrangement joins TRBV5-4 to TRBJ2-7; 9 bases line up with TRBD1. V lost 1 base to trimming and J lost 1 base; unmatched junction nucleotides: 3. The CDR3 has 15 residues. Germline lookup yields CDR1 SGHNT and CDR2 YYREEE (reference sequence).

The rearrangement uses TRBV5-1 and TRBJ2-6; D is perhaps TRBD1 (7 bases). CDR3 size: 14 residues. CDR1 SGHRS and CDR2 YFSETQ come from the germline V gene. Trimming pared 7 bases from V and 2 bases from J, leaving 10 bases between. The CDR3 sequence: CASGGGTGANVLTF. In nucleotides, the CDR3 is TGCGCCAGCGGAGGGGGCACTGGGGCCAACGTCCTGACTTTC.

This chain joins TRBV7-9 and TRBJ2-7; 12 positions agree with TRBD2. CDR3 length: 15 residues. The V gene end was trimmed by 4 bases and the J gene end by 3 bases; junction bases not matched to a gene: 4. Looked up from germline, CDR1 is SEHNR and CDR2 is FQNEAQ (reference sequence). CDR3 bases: TGTGCCAGCAGCTCCCAGACTAGCGGGAGCTACGAGCAGTACTTC. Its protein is CASSSQTSGSYEQYF.

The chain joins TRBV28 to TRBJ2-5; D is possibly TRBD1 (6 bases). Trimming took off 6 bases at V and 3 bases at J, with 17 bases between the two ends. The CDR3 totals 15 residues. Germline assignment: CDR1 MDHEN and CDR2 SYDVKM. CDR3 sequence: CASRRSGANEETQYF. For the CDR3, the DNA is TGTGCCAGCAGACGCTCAGGGGCAAATGAAGAGACCCAGTACTTC. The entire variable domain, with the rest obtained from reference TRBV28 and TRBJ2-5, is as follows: DVKVTQSSRYLVKRTGEKVFLECVQDMDHENMFWYRQDPGLGLRLIYFSYDVKMKEKGDIPEGYSVSREKKERFSLILESASTNQTSMYLCASRRSGANEETQYFGPGTRLLVL.

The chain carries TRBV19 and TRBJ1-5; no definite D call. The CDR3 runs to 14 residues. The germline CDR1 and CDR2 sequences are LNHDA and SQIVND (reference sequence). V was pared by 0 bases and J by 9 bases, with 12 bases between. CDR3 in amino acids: CASSIDGLARPQHF. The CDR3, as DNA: TGTGCCAGTAGTATAGACGGTCTCGCAAGGCCCCAGCATTTT.

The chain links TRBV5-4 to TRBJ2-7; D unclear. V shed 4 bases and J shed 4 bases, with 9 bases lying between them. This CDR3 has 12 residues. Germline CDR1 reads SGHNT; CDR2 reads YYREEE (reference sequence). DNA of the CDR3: TGTGCCAGCAGCCAAAGCTCGTACGAGCAGTACTTC. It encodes CASSQSSYEQYF.

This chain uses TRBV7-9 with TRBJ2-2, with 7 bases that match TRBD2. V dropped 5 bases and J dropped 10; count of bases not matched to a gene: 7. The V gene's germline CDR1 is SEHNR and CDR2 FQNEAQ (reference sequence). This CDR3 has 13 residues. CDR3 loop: CASSPGLVEELFF. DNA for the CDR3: TGTGCCAGCAGCCCCGGACTAGTTGAGGAGCTGTTTTTT.

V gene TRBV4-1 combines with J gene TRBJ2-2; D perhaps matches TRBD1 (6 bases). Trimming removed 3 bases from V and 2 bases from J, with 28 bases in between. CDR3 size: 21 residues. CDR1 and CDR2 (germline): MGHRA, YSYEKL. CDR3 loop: CASSQLVGTRVSGRNTGELFF. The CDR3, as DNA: TGCGCCAGCAGCCAGCTCGTCGGGACAAGAGTTTCAGGGAGAAACACCGGGGAGCTGTTTTTT.

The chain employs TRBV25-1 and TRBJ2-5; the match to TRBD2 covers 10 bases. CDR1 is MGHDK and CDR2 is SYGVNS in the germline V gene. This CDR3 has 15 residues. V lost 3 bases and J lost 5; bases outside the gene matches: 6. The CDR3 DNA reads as TGTGCCAGCAGTGAGGCTAGCGGGAGTTGGGAGACCCAGTACTTC. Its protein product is CASSEASGSWETQYF.

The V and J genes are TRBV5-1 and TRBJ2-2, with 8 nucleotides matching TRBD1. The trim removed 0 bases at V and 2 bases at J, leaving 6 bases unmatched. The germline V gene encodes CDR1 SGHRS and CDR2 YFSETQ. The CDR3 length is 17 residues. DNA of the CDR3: TGCGCCAGCAGCTTGGAGCCGGGACAGGCCAACACCGGGGAGCTGTTTTTT. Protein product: CASSLEPGQANTGELFF.

Here the CDR3 DNA reads TGTGCCAGCAGCCCCCGGACTAGGCTGGGTGTCAATCTGGGGTATGAGCAGTTCTTC. It specifies CASSPRTRLGVNLGYEQFF. This chain connects TRBV9 to TRBJ2-1; TRBD2 matches 7 bases. The germline CDR1 and CDR2 sequences are SGDLS and YYNGEE. The CDR3 is made up of 19 amino acids. Trimming cost V 4 bases and J 8 bases; bases outside gene matches: 24.

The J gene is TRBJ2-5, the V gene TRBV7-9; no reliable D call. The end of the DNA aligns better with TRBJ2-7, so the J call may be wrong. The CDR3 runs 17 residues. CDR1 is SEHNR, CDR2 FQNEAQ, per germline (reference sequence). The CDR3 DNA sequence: TGTGCCAGCAGCTTAGTAGGCGGCCAGTCTCCCGGGTACGAGCAGTACTTC. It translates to CASSLVGGQSPGYEQYF.

CDR3 in DNA: TGTGCCAGCAGTGGGACCGGGACAGGGAAGGCCTACGAGCAGTACTTC. It codes for CASSGTGTGKAYEQYF. The chain combines TRBV28 with TRBJ2-7, with 9 bases fitting TRBD1. The CDR3 is 16 amino acids. Looked up from germline, CDR1 is MDHEN and CDR2 is SYDVKM. Trimming removed 5 bases from V and 2 bases from J; junction bases left unmatched: 10.

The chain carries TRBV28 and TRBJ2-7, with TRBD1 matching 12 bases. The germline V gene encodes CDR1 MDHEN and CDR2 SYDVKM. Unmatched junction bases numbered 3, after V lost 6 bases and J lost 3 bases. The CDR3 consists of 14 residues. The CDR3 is CASRGQGARYEQYF. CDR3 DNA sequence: TGTGCCAGCAGGGGACAGGGGGCCCGCTACGAGCAGTACTTC.

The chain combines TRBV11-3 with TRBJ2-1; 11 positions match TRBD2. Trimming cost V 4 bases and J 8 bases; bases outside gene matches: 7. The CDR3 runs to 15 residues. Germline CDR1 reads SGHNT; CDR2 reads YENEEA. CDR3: CASSSIAGGPHEQFF. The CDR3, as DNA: TGTGCCAGCAGCTCTATAGCGGGAGGGCCCCATGAGCAGTTCTTC.